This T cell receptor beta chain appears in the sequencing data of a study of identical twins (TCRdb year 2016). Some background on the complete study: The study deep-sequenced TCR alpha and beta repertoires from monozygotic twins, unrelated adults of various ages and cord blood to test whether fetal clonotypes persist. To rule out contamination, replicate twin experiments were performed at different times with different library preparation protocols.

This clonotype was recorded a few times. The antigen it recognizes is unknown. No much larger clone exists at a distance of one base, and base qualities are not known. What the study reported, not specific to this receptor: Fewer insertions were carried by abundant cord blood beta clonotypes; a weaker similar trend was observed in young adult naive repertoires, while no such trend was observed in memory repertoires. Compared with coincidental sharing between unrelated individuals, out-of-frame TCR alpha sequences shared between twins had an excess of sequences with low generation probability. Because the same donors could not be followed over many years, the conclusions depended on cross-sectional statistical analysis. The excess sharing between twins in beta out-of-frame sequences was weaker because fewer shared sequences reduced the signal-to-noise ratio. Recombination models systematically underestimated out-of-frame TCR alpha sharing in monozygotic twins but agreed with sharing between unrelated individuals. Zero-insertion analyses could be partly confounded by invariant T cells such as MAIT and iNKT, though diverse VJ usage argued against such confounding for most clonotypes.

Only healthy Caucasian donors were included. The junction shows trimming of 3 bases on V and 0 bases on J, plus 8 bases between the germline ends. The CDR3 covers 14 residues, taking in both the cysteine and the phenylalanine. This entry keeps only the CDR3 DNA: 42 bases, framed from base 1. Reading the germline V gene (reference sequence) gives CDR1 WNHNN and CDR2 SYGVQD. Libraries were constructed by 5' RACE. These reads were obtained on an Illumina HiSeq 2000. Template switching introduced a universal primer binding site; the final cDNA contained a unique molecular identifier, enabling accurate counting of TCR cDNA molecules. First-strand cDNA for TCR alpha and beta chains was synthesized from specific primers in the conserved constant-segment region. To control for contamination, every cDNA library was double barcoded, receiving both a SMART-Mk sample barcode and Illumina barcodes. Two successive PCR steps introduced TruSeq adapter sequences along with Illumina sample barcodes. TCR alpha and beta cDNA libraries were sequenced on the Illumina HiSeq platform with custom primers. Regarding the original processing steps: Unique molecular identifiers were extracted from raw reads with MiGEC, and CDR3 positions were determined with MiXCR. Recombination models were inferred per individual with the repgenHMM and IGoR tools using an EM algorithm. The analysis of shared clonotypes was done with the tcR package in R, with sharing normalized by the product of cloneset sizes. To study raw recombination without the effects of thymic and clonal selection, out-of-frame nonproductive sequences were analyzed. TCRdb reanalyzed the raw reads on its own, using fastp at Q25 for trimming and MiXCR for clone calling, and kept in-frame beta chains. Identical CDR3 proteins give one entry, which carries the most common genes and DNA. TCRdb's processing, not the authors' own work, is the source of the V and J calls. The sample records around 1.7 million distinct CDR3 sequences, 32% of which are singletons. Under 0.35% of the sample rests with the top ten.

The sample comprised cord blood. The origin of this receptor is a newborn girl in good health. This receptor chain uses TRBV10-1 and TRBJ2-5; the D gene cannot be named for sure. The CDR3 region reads CASSETRYQETQYF. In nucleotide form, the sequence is TGCGCCAGCAGTGAAACCCGGTACCAAGAGACCCAGTACTTC.